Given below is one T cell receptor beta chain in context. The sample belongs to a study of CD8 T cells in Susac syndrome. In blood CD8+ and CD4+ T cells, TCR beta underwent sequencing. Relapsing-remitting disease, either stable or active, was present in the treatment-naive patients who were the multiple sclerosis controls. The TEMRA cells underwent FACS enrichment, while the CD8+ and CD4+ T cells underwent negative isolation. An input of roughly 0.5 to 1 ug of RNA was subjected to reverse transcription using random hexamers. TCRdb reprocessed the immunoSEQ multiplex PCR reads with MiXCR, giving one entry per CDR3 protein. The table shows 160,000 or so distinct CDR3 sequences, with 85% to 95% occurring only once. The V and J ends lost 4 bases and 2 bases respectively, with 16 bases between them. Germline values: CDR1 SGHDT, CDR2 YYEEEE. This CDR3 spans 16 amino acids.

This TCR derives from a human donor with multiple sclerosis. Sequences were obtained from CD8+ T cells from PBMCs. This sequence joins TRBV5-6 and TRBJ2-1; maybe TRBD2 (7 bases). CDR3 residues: CASSLPTGGPYNEQFF. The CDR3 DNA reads TGTGCCAGCAGCCTTCCTACGGGGGGCCCCTACAATGAGCAGTTCTTC. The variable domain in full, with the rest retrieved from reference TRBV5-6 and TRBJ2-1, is DAGVTQSPTHLIKTRGQQVTLRCSPKSGHDTVSWYQQALGQGPQFIFQYYEEEERQRGNFPDRFSGHQFPNYSSELNVNALLLGDSALYLCASSLPTGGPYNEQFFGPGTRLTVL.